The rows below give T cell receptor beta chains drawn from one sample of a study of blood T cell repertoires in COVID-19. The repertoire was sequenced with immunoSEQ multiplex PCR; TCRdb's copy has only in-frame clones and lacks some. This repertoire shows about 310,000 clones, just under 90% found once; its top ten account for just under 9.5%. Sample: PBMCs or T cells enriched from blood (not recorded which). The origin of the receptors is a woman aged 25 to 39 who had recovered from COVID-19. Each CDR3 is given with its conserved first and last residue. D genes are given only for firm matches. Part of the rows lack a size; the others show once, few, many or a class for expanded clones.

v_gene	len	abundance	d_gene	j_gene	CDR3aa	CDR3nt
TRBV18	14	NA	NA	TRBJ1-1	CASSPADVNTEAFF	TGTGCCAGCTCACCCGCAGATGTGAACACTGAAGCTTTCTTT
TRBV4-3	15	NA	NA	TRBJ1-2	CASSQDKGPYDGYTF	TGCGCCAGCAGCCAAGACAAGGGGCCCTACGATGGCTACACCTTC
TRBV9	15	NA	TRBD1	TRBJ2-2	CASSVRGQGTGELFF	TGTGCCAGCAGCGTAAGGGGGCAAGGCACCGGGGAGCTGTTTTTT
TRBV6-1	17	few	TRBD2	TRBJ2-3	CASSEGAWTSGTDTQYF	TGTGCCAGCAGTGAAGGGGCGTGGACTAGCGGCACAGATACGCAGTATTTT
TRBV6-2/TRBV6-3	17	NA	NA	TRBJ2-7	CASSYPLPAGLLYEQYF	TGTGCCAGCAGTTACCCTCTGCCAGCGGGTCTCCTCTACGAGCAGTACTTC
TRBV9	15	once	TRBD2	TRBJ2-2	CASSKGGLAGGELFF	TGTGCCAGCAGCAAAGGGGGACTAGCGGGCGGGGAGCTGTTTTTT
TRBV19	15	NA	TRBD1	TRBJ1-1	CASSIRTGEDTEAFF	TGTGCCAGTAGTATAAGGACAGGGGAGGACACTGAAGCTTTCTTT
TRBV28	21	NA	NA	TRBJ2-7	CASSPRDRGAIKRDLTYEQYF	TGTGCCAGCAGTCCCCGAGACAGGGGCGCAATAAAGCGGGACTTAACCTACGAGCAGTACTTC
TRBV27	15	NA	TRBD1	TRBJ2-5	CASSPRQGALETQYF	TGTGCCAGCAGCCCTCGACAGGGGGCCTTGGAGACCCAGTACTTC
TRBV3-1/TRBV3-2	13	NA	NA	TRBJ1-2	CASSQGLRVGYTF	TGTGCCAGCAGCCAAGGACTAAGGGTGGGCTACACCTTC
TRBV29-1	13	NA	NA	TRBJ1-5	CSVVLTDNQPQHF	TGCAGCGTTGTTTTGACAGATAATCAGCCCCAGCATTTT
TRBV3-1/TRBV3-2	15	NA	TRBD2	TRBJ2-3	CASSYRTSGTDTQYF	TGTGCCAGCAGTTACCGGACTAGCGGCACAGATACGCAGTATTTT
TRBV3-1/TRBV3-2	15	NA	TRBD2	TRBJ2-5	CASSLGTSGGETQYF	TGTGCCAGCAGCCTCGGGACTAGCGGCGGAGAGACCCAGTACTTC
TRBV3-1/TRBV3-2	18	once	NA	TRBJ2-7	CASSQVNILSGNPYEQYF	TGTGCCAGCAGCCAAGTAAACATTTTGAGCGGAAATCCCTACGAGCAGTACTTC
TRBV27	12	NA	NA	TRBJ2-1	CASSSILEEQFF	TGTGCCAGCAGTTCCATTCTAGAGGAGCAGTTCTTC
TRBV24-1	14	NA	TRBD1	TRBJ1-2	CATSDPGTGTGYTF	TGTGCCACCAGTGACCCTGGGACAGGGACCGGCTACACCTTC
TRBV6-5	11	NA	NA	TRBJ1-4	CASSYFNLVFF	TGTGCCAGCAGTTACTTTAACTTAGTGTTTTTT
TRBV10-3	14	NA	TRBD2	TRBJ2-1	CATGTSGRTDEQFF	TGTGCCACCGGGACTAGCGGGAGGACAGATGAGCAGTTCTTC
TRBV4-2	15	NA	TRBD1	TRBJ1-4	CASSQDLTGNEKLFF	TGTGCCAGCAGCCAAGATTTGACAGGGAATGAAAAACTGTTTTTT
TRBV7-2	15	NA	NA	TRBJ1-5	CASSPSDRWRQPQHF	TGTGCCAGCAGCCCCTCCGACAGGTGGCGACAGCCCCAGCATTTT
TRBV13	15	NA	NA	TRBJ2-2	CASSFATTNTGELFF	TGTGCCAGCAGCTTCGCGACAACCAACACCGGGGAGCTGTTTTTT
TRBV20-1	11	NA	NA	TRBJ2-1	CSASGGNEQFF	TGCAGTGCTAGTGGAGGGAATGAGCAGTTCTTC
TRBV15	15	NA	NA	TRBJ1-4	CATSRARQNLEKLFF	TGTGCCACCAGCAGAGCCCGACAGAATTTAGAAAAACTGTTTTTT
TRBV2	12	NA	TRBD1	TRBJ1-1	CASREGTAWAFF	TGTGCCAGCAGGGAAGGGACAGCCTGGGCTTTCTTT
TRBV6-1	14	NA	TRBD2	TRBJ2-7	CASSGAGEIYEQYF	TGTGCCAGCAGTGGAGCGGGAGAGATCTACGAGCAGTACTTC
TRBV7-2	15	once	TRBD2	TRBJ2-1	CASSLGRERINEQFF	TGTGCCAGCAGCTTAGGGCGGGAGAGAATAAATGAGCAGTTCTTC
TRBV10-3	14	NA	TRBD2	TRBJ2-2	CAISAGDFTGELFF	TGTGCCATCTCGGCGGGAGACTTCACCGGGGAGCTGTTTTTT
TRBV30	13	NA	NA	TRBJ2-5	CAWYRTEQETQYF	TGTGCCTGGTATAGAACCGAGCAAGAGACCCAGTACTTC
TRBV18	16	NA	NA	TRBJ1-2	CASSPLVDSRDYGYTF	TGTGCCAGCTCACCTTTAGTGGACAGCCGCGACTATGGCTACACCTTC
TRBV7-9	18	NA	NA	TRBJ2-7	CASSLTPTGSQAEYEQYF	TGTGCCAGCAGCTTAACCCCGACCGGGTCACAGGCAGAGTACGAGCAGTACTTC
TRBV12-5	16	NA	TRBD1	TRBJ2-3	CASGLVAGGMTDTQYF	TGTGCTAGTGGTTTGGTCGCAGGGGGCATGACAGATACGCAGTATTTT
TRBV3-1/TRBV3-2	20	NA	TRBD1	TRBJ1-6	CASSQFLPGQFLSYNSPLHF	TGTGCCAGCAGCCAATTCCTTCCGGGACAGTTTCTCTCCTATAATTCACCCCTCCACTTT
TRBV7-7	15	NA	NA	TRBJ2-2	CASSPTSGDTGELFF	TGTGCTAGCAGCCCCACGAGCGGAGACACCGGGGAGCTGTTTTTT
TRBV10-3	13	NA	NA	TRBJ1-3	CAISDGVWNTIYF	TGTGCCATCAGTGACGGGGTATGGAACACCATATATTTT
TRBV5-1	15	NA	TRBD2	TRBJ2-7	CASSLVLAGNYEQYF	TGCGCCAGCAGCTTGGTCCTAGCGGGGAACTACGAGCAGTACTTC
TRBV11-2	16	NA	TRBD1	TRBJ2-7	CASSDLRGQGYHEQYF	TGTGCCAGCAGCGACCTCCGGGGACAGGGATATCACGAGCAGTACTTC
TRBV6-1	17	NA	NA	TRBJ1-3	CASSEVVGGDSGNTIYF	TGTGCCAGCAGTGAAGTCGTCGGGGGAGACTCTGGAAACACCATATATTTT
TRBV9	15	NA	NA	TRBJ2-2	CASSDRDKYTGELFF	TGTGCCAGCAGCGACCGGGACAAGTACACCGGGGAGCTGTTTTTT
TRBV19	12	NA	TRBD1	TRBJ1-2	CASSYRGDGYTF	TGTGCCAGTAGTTACAGGGGTGATGGCTACACCTTC
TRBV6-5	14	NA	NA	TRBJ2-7	CASSPASDPYEQYF	TGTGCCAGCAGCCCAGCTAGCGATCCCTACGAGCAGTACTTC
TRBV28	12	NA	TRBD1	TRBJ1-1	CASSWNRGEAFF	TGTGCCAGCAGCTGGAACAGGGGGGAAGCTTTCTTT
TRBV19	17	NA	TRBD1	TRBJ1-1	CASSIGARGRRGTEAFF	TGTGCCAGTAGTATAGGGGCCAGGGGGCGCCGAGGCACTGAAGCTTTCTTT
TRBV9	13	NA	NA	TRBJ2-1	CASSVLSYNEQFF	TGTGCCAGCAGCGTTCTGTCCTACAATGAGCAGTTCTTC
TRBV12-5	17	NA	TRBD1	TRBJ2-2	CASNLGPGTGSTGELFF	TGTGCTAGTAATTTAGGTCCCGGGACAGGGAGCACCGGGGAGCTGTTTTTT
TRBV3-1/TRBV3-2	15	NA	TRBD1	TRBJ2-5	CASSQVMNRGETQYF	TGTGCCAGCAGCCAAGTCATGAACAGGGGAGAGACCCAGTACTTC